The source of this TCR beta chain is a study of T cell changes during pregnancy in multiple sclerosis (dated by TCRdb to the late 2010s). General notes on the study: The study looked at changes in the T cell repertoire across pregnancy in women with multiple sclerosis.

The library was built by means of the immunoSEQ multiplex PCR assay. This is the immuneACCESS table as TCRdb keeps it, with only in-frame sequences that have V and J called. A part of the clones is gone; compared with another copy, unresolved V genes explain less than half, and the rest is unexplained. Present in this sample are about 49,000 clones, 95% of which were seen just once. The top ten hold approximately 5.6% of the sample. With regard to this clone: No cognate antigen has been identified for it. No clone much larger than this one lies a single base away; base qualities are absent.

The germline V gene (reference sequence) gives CDR1 as LNHDA and CDR2 as SQIVND. V and J are trimmed by 7 bases and 4 bases, and the gene matches miss 5 bases of the junction. The CDR3 runs 13 amino acids, cysteine and phenylalanine included. CDR3 DNA only is kept here, 39 bases in frame from base 1. The sequences come from CD8+ T cells from peripheral blood mononuclear cells, collected in the first trimester of pregnancy. This TCR derives from a female donor with multiple sclerosis, enrolled in a pregnancy study. The V and J segments used are TRBV19 and TRBJ2-7; 9 middle bases align to TRBD1. The encoded CDR3 is CASKEGQGYEQYF. The DNA reads TGTGCCAGTAAAGAGGGACAGGGATACGAGCAGTACTTC.